The clone carrying this TCR beta chain was counted at least ten times. These data originate in a study of T cell changes during pregnancy in multiple sclerosis. Generated by immunoSEQ multiplex PCR, the TCRdb table keeps only in-frame clones and is missing some. This table holds around 62,000 clones, roughly nine tenths found once. This CDR3 contains 12 residues. Germline CDR1 and CDR2: SQVTM and ANQGSEA. V lost 2 bases, J lost 5 bases, and 9 bases lay in between. The sequences come from CD4+ T cells from peripheral blood mononuclear cells, collected in the first trimester of pregnancy. The sequence derives from a female donor with multiple sclerosis, enrolled in a pregnancy study. The chain joins TRBV29-1 to TRBJ1-1; D unresolved. The chain's CDR3 is CSVESSRTEAFF. DNA for the CDR3: TGCAGCGTTGAAAGCTCTCGGACTGAAGCTTTCTTT.